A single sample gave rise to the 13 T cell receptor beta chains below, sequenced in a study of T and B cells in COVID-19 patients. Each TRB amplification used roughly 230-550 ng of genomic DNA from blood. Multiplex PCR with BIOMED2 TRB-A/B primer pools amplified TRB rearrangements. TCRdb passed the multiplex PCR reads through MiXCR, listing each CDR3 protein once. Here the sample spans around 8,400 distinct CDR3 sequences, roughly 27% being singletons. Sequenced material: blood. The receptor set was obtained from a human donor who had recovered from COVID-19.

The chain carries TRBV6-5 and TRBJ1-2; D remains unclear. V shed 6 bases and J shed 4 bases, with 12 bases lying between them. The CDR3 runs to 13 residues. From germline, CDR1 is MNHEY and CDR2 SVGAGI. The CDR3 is CASSPGKSYGYTF. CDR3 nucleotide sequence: TGTGCCAGCAGCCCCGGGAAGTCCTATGGCTACACCTTC.

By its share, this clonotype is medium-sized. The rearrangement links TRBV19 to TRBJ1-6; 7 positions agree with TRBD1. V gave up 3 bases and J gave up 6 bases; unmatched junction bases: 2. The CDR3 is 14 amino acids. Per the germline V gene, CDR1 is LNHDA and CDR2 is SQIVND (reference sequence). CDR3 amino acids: CASSIGDSNSPLHF. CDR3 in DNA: TGTGCCAGTAGTATTGGGGACAGTAATTCACCCCTCCACTTT.

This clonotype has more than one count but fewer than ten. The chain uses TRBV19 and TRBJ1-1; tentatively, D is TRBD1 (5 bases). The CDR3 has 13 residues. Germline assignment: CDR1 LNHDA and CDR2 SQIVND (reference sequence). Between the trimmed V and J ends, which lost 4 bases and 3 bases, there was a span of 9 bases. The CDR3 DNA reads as TGTGCCAGTAGTACGACAGTAGACACTGAAGCTTTCTTT. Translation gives CASSTTVDTEAFF.

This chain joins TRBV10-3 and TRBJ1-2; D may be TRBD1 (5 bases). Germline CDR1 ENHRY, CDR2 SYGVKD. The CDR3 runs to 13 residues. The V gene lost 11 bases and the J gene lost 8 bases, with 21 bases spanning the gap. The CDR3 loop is CAVQPGPGVGYTF. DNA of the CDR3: TGTGCCGTTCAGCCGGGACCGGGTGTAGGCTACACCTTC.

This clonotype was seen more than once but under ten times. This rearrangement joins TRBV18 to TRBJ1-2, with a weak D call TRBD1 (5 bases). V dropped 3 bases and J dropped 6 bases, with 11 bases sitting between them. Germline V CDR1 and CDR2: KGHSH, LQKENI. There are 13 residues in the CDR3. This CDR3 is CASSPSGNNGYTF. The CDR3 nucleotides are TGTGCCAGCTCACCGTCAGGGAACAATGGCTACACCTTC. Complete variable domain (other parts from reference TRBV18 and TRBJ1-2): NAGVMQNPRHLVRRRGQEARLRCSPMKGHSHVYWYRQLPEEGLKFMVYLQKENIIDESGMPKERFSAEFPKEGPSILRIQQVVRGDSAAYFCASSPSGNNGYTFGSGTRLTVV.

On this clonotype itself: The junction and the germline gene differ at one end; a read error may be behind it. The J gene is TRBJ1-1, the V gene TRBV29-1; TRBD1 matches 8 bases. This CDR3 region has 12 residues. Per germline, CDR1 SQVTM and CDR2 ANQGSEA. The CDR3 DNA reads TGCAGCGTTGGGACAGGGAACACCGAAGCTTTCTTT. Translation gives CSVGTGNTEAFF.

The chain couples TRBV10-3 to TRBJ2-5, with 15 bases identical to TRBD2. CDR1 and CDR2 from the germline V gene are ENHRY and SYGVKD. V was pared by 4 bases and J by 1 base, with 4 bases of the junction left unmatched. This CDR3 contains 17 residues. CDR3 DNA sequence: TGTGCCATCAGTGGGACTAGCGGGGGGGCCCGCCAAGAGACCCAGTACTTC. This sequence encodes CAISGTSGGARQETQYF.

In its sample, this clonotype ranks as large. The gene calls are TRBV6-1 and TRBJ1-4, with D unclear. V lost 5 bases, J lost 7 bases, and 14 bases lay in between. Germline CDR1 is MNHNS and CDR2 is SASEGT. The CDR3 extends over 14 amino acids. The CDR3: CASSPFPEGEKLFF. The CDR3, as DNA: TGTGCCAGCAGTCCCTTTCCCGAGGGTGAAAAACTGTTTTTT.

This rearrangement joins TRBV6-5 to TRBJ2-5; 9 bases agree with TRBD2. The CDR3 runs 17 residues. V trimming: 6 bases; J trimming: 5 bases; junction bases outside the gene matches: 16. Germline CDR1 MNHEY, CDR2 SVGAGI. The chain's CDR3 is CASRSLAGTTRGETQYF. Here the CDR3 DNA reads TGTGCCAGCAGGAGCCTAGCGGGGACCACTAGGGGGGAGACCCAGTACTTC.

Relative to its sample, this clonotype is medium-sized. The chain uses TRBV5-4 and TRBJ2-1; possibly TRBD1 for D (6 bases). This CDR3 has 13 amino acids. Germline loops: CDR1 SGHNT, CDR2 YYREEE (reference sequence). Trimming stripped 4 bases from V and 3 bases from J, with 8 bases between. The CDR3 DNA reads TGTGCCAGCAGCGTGGACAGCTACAATGAGCAGTTCTTC. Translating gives CASSVDSYNEQFF.

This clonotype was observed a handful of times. CDR3 DNA: TGTGCCAGCAGCCGGGCGACAGGGGACCCCGGGCCCCAGCATTTT. Its protein is CASSRATGDPGPQHF. The rearrangement links TRBV13 to TRBJ1-5; the match to TRBD1 covers 8 bases. The CDR3 covers 15 residues. The germline V gene encodes CDR1 PRHDT and CDR2 FYEKMQ (reference sequence). With 5 bases clipped from V and 9 bases from J, the junction kept 12 bases outside the gene matches.

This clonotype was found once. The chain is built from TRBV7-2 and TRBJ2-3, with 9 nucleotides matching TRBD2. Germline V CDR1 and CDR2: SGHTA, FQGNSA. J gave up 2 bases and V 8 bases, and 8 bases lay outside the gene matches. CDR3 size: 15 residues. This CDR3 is CASARGGGATDTQYF. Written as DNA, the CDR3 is TGTGCCAGCGCACGAGGCGGGGGGGCCACAGATACGCAGTATTTT. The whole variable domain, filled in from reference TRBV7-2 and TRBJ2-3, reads GAGVSQSPSNKVTEKGKDVELRCDPISGHTALYWYRQSLGQGLEFLIYFQGNSAPDKSGLPSDRFSAERTGGSVSTLTIQRTQQEDSAVYLCASARGGGATDTQYFGPGTRLTVL.

The DNA of the CDR3 is TGTGCCAGCAGTTACTCGCCGGACAGCCAGAAGCCCCAGCATTTT. Translation: CASSYSPDSQKPQHF. The V call is TRBV6-2 or TRBV6-3, the J call TRBJ1-5, with D possibly TRBD1 on 6 matching bases. Per germline, CDR1 MNHEY and CDR2 SVGEGT. CDR3 length: 15 residues. The V gene lost 0 bases and the J gene lost 8 bases, with 14 bases spanning the gap.